This T cell receptor (beta chain) was sequenced in a study of shared clonotypes between healthy human individuals. This clone was observed a handful of times. Its antigen is currently unknown. Once extracted for a subset, genomic DNA was divided evenly among several immunoSEQ plates. Method: immunoSEQ multiplex PCR; TCRdb's copy keeps in-frame clones and lacks some. The table shows more than 500,000 clones, with roughly 95% occurring only once. Per germline, CDR1 DFQATT and CDR2 SNEGSKA (reference sequence). V lost 2 bases, J lost 11 bases, and 10 bases lay in between. This CDR3 spans 11 amino acids. Findings of the study overall: Non-shared clonotypes had lower generation probabilities than clonotypes shared by all four sorted-subset donors. Generally, estimated richness proved larger in naive subsets than it did in memory subsets. Sampling used blood alone; tissue repertoires probably differ.

What was sequenced was naive CD4+ T cells sorted from blood. Subset described: CD45RA+ positively selected. This receptor was identified in a woman in her twenties or thirties in good health. The V gene is TRBV20-1, the J gene TRBJ1-5; D gene unclear. CDR3 coding DNA: TGCAGTGCTAGATTGGGAACGGCCCAGCATTTT. It translates to CSARLGTAQHF.